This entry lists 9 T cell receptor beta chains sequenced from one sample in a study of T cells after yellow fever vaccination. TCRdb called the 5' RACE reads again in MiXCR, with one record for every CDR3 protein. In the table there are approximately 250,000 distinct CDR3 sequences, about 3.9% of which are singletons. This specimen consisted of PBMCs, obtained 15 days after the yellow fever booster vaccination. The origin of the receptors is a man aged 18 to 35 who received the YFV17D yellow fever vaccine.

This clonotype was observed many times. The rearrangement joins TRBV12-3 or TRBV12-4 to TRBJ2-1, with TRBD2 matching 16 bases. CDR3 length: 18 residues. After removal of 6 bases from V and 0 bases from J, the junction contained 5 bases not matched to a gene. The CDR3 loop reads CASRGLAGGPSSYNEQFF. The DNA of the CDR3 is TGTGCCAGCAGGGGACTAGCGGGGGGGCCTAGCTCCTACAATGAGCAGTTCTTC.

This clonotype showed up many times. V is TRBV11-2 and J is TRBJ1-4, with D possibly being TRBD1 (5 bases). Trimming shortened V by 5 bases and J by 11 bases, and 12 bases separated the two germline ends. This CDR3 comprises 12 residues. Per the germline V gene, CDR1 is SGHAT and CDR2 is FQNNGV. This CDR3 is CASSPSRGKLFF. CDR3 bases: TGTGCCAGCAGCCCTTCACGGGGCAAACTGTTTTTT.

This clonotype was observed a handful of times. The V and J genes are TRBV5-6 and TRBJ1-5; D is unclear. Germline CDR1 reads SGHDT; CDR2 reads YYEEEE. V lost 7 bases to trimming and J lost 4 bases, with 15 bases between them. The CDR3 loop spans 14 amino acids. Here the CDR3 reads CASPAEQINQPQHF. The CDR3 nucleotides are TGTGCCAGCCCAGCTGAGCAAATTAATCAGCCCCAGCATTTT.

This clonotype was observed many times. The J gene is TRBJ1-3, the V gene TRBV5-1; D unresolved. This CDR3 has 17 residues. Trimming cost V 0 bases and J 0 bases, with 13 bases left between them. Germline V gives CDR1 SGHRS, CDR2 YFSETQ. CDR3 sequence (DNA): TGCGCCAGCAGCTTGGCGCCGTCAGATCTCTCTGGAAACACCATATATTTT. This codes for CASSLAPSDLSGNTIYF. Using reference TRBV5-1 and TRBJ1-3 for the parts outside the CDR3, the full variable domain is KAGVTQTPRYLIKTRGQQVTLSCSPISGHRSVSWYQQTPGQGLQFLFEYFSETQRNKGNFPGRFSGRQFSNSRSEMNVSTLELGDSALYLCASSLAPSDLSGNTIYFGEGSWLTVV.

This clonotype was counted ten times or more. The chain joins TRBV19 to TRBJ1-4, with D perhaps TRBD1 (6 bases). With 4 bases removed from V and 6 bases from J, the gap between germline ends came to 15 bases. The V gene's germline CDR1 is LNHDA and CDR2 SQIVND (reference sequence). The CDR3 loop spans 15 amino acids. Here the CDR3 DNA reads TGTGCCAGTAGTACCGACAGGATACGCCATGAAAAACTGTTTTTT. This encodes CASSTDRIRHEKLFF. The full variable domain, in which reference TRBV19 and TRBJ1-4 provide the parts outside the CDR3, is DGGITQSPKYLFRKEGQNVTLSCEQNLNHDAMYWYRQDPGQGLRLIYYSQIVNDFQKGDIAEGYSVSREKKESFPLTVTSAQKNPTAFYLCASSTDRIRHEKLFFGSGTQLSVL.

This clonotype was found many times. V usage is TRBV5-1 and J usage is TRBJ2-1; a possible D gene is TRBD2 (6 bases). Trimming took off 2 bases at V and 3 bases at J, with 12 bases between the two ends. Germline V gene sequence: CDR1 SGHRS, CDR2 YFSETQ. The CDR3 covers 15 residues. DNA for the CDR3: TGCGCCAGCAGCTTAAGTATAGCGGACTACAATGAGCAGTTCTTC. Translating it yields CASSLSIADYNEQFF.

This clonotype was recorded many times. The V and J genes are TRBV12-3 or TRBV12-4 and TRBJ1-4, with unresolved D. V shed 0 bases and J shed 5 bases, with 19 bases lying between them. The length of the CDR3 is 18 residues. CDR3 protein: CASSLARLRFPENEKLFF. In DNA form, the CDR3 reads TGTGCCAGCAGTTTAGCTAGATTAAGGTTCCCGGAGAATGAAAAACTGTTTTTT.

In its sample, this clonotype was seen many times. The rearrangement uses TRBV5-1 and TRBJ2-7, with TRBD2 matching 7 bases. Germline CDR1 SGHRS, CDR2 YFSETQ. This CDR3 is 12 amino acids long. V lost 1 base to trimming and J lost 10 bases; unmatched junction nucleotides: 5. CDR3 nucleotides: TGCGCCAGCAGCTTGAGCGGGGTGGCACAGTACTTC. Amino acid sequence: CASSLSGVAQYF.

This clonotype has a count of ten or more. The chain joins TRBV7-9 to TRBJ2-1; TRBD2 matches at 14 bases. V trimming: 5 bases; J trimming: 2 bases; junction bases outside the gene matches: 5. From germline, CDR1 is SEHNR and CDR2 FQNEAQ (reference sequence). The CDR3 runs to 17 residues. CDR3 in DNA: TGTGCCAGCAGCGGGGGACTAGCGGGGGCCACCTACAATGAGCAGTTCTTC. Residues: CASSGGLAGATYNEQFF.